Given below is one TCR beta chain in context. With 2 bases removed from V and 0 bases from J, the gap between germline ends came to 6 bases. The CDR3 runs to 13 residues. Looked up from germline, CDR1 is SGHRS and CDR2 is YFSETQ. Donors likely had unrecorded immune exposures despite being nominally healthy when sampled. In the PCR, 60 Vbeta and 13 Jbeta primers were used. Data came from immunoSEQ multiplex PCR; TCRdb stores just in-frame clones and leaves some out. Of around 180,000 clones listed, about 80% are singletons. The record originates from a study of cytomegalovirus exposure and HLA in healthy donors.

The genes are TRBV5-1 and TRBJ2-7; no clear D. The sequence was collected from a woman in her thirties or forties in good health and CMV-seronegative. The sample comprised PBMCs. The DNA of the CDR3 is TGCGCCAGCAGCTTCCCGAGCTCCTACGAGCAGTACTTC. This encodes CASSFPSSYEQYF.